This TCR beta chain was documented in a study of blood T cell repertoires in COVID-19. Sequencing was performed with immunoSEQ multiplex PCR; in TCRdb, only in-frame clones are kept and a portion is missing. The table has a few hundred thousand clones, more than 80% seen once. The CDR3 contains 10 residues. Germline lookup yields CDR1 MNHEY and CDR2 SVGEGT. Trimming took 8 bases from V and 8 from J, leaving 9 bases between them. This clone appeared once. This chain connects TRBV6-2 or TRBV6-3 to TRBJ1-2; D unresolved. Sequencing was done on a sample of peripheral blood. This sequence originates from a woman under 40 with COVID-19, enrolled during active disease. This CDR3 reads CASGFPGYTF. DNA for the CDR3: TGTGCCAGCGGTTTTCCGGGCTACACCTTC.